Listed below are T cell receptor beta chains from one sample, sequenced in a study of CD8+ T cells in alopecia areata. The table came from immunoSEQ multiplex PCR; TCRdb's copy has only in-frame clones and leaves some out. Here the sample spans some 220,000 clones, more than 45% being singletons. Specimen: CD4+ T cells sorted from blood, collected at week 4, from a patient treated with tofacitinib. The receptors shown here come from a human donor with alopecia areata. CDR3s include the opening cysteine and the closing phenylalanine or tryptophan. Fields, in order: J gene, clone size, D gene, V gene, CDR3 protein, CDR3 DNA. The D gene is left open where the match is weak. Rows may omit the clone size; those that give it use once, few, many or a size class.

J: TRBJ2-7
size: few
D: .
V: TRBV2
CDR3: CASSGSYEQYF
DNA: TGTGCCAGCAGTGGATCCTACGAGCAGTACTTC

J: TRBJ2-7
size: .
D: .
V: TRBV2
CDR3: CASSLTASYEQYF
DNA: TGTGCCAGCAGTTTGACGGCTTCCTACGAGCAGTACTTC

J: TRBJ2-3
size: few
D: .
V: TRBV29-1
CDR3: CSVGSKGTDTQYF
DNA: TGCAGCGTTGGATCTAAGGGCACAGATACGCAGTATTTT

J: TRBJ2-6
size: .
D: .
V: TRBV2
CDR3: CASSGGPGHSGANVLTF
DNA: TGTGCCAGCAGTGGGGGGCCAGGACATTCTGGGGCCAACGTCCTGACTTTC

J: TRBJ2-3
size: .
D: .
V: TRBV30
CDR3: CAWSVTADTQYF
DNA: TGTGCCTGGAGTGTGACAGCAGATACGCAGTATTTT

J: TRBJ2-4
size: few
D: .
V: TRBV10-3
CDR3: CAISEGVVAKNIQYF
DNA: TGTGCCATCAGTGAGGGCGTAGTAGCCAAAAACATTCAGTACTTC

J: TRBJ2-3
size: .
D: TRBD2
V: TRBV9
CDR3: CASTISGDRTDTQYF
DNA: TGTGCCAGCACAATAAGCGGGGACCGCACAGATACGCAGTATTTT

J: TRBJ2-1
size: once
D: .
V: TRBV18
CDR3: CASLMGGTMNEQFF
DNA: TGTGCCAGCTTAATGGGCGGGACAATGAATGAGCAGTTCTTC

J: TRBJ2-3
size: .
D: TRBD2
V: TRBV4-1
CDR3: CASSRTGLASDTQYF
DNA: TGCGCCAGCAGCCGAACGGGACTAGCATCAGATACGCAGTATTTT

J: TRBJ2-3
size: .
D: TRBD1
V: TRBV14
CDR3: CASSLGQAISTDTQYF
DNA: TGTGCCAGCAGCCTAGGACAGGCGATTAGCACAGATACGCAGTATTTT

J: TRBJ1-2
size: .
D: TRBD1
V: TRBV9
CDR3: CASSASGQGDRGYTF
DNA: TGTGCCAGCAGCGCTTCGGGACAGGGTGATAGGGGCTACACCTTC

J: TRBJ1-2
size: .
D: TRBD1
V: TRBV9
CDR3: CASSAGQGAYYGYTF
DNA: TGTGCCAGCAGTGCGGGACAGGGGGCATACTATGGCTACACCTTC

J: TRBJ2-4
size: few
D: .
V: TRBV29-1
CDR3: CSVVEGLGKNIQYF
DNA: TGCAGCGTTGTCGAGGGCTTGGGCAAAAACATTCAGTACTTC

J: TRBJ1-6
size: .
D: TRBD1
V: TRBV30
CDR3: CAWVGQGESPLHF
DNA: TGTGCCTGGGTGGGACAGGGAGAATCACCCCTCCACTTT

J: TRBJ2-7
size: .
D: TRBD2
V: TRBV2
CDR3: CASTLAGAQSYEQYF
DNA: TGTGCCAGCACACTAGCGGGGGCCCAGTCCTACGAGCAGTACTTC

J: TRBJ1-6
size: .
D: TRBD1
V: TRBV29-1
CDR3: CSVEDRDRGVSALHF
DNA: TGCAGCGTTGAAGACCGGGACAGGGGCGTTTCAGCCCTCCACTTT

J: TRBJ2-7
size: few
D: TRBD1
V: TRBV9
CDR3: CASSDGTGKSEQYF
DNA: TGTGCCAGCAGCGATGGGACAGGGAAAAGCGAGCAGTACTTC

J: TRBJ2-5
size: .
D: .
V: TRBV7-2
CDR3: CASSLGGSQETQYF
DNA: TGTGCCAGCAGCTTAGGGGGCAGTCAAGAGACCCAGTACTTC

J: TRBJ2-7
size: once
D: .
V: TRBV6-5
CDR3: CASRSGPAAYEQYF
DNA: TGTGCCAGCAGATCCGGACCAGCGGCATACGAGCAGTACTTC

J: TRBJ2-7
size: .
D: .
V: TRBV6-6
CDR3: CASSYSVTGFSYEQYF
DNA: TGTGCCAGCAGTTACTCGGTTACAGGGTTCTCCTACGAGCAGTACTTC

J: TRBJ1-1
size: .
D: .
V: TRBV29-1
CDR3: CSVESRVAFF
DNA: TGCAGCGTTGAGTCCAGGGTGGCTTTCTTT

J: TRBJ2-7
size: .
D: TRBD1
V: TRBV5-1
CDR3: CASRASGQGRIQQYF
DNA: TGCGCCAGCAGAGCGTCGGGACAGGGCAGAATTCAGCAGTACTTC

J: TRBJ1-1
size: .
D: .
V: TRBV5-1
CDR3: CASREEAANTEAFF
DNA: TGCGCCAGCAGGGAGGAGGCCGCGAACACTGAAGCTTTCTTT

J: TRBJ2-4
size: .
D: .
V: TRBV7-8
CDR3: CASSFTREGDDIQYF
DNA: TGTGCCAGCAGCTTTACTAGAGAGGGAGATGACATTCAGTACTTC

J: TRBJ2-4
size: .
D: .
V: TRBV18
CDR3: CASSPQGQLAKNIQYF
DNA: TGTGCCAGCTCACCACAGGGGCAGTTAGCCAAAAACATTCAGTACTTC

J: TRBJ2-5
size: .
D: .
V: TRBV19
CDR3: CASSMNSKETQYF
DNA: TGTGCCAGTAGTATGAACAGTAAAGAGACCCAGTACTTC

J: TRBJ2-2
size: few
D: .
V: TRBV19
CDR3: CASTKPGRTNTGELFF
DNA: TGTGCCAGTACCAAACCGGGACGGACGAACACCGGGGAGCTGTTTTTT

J: TRBJ1-2
size: .
D: TRBD1
V: TRBV4-3
CDR3: CASSQGQGAYGYTF
DNA: TGCGCCAGCAGCCAAGGACAGGGCGCCTATGGCTACACCTTC

J: TRBJ2-5
size: .
D: TRBD2
V: TRBV6-5
CDR3: CASSRSGGVQETQYF
DNA: TGTGCCAGCAGCAGGAGCGGGGGAGTTCAAGAGACCCAGTACTTC

J: TRBJ1-2
size: few
D: .
V: TRBV5-1
CDR3: CASSSGQDFNYGYTF
DNA: TGCGCCAGCAGCTCTGGACAAGATTTTAACTATGGCTACACCTTC

J: TRBJ2-3
size: few
D: TRBD1
V: TRBV25-1
CDR3: CASSRQGSDTQYF
DNA: TGTGCCAGCAGTCGACAGGGATCGGATACGCAGTATTTT

J: TRBJ2-7
size: .
D: .
V: TRBV11-3
CDR3: CASRRTAESYEQYF
DNA: TGTGCCAGCAGGCGGACAGCTGAATCCTACGAGCAGTACTTC

J: TRBJ2-5
size: .
D: .
V: TRBV29-1
CDR3: CSVAAGIRETQYF
DNA: TGCAGCGTTGCGGCAGGGATTAGGGAGACCCAGTACTTC

J: TRBJ2-1
size: .
D: TRBD2
V: TRBV23-1
CDR3: CASSPRLAGGPSEQFF
DNA: TGCGCCAGCAGTCCTCGACTAGCGGGGGGGCCTAGTGAGCAGTTCTTC

J: TRBJ1-1
size: few
D: .
V: TRBV2
CDR3: CASSARAISTEAFF
DNA: TGTGCCAGCAGTGCTCGGGCAATCAGCACTGAAGCTTTCTTT

J: TRBJ2-2
size: few
D: .
V: TRBV7-3
CDR3: CASSQGHANTGELFF
DNA: TGTGCCAGCAGCCAGGGGCACGCGAACACCGGGGAGCTGTTTTTT

J: TRBJ1-5
size: .
D: TRBD1
V: TRBV29-1
CDR3: CSVAGGTGDQPQHF
DNA: TGCAGCGTTGCCGGGGGGACAGGGGATCAGCCCCAGCATTTT